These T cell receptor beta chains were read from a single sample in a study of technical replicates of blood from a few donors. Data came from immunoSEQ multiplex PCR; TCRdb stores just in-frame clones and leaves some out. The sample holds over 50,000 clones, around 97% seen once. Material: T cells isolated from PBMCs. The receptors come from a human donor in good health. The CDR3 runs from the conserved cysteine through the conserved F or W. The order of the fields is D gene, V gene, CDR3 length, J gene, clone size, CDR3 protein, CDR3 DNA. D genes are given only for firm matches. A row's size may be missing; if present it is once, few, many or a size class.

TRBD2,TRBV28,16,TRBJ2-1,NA,CASSFPLAGAHNEQFF,TGTGCCAGCAGTTTTCCGCTAGCGGGAGCCCACAATGAGCAGTTCTTC
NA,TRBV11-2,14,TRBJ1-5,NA,CASSLGQLPQPQHF,TGTGCCAGCAGCTTAGGACAGTTGCCTCAGCCCCAGCATTTT
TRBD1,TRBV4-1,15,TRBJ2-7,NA,CASMIREGGPYEQYF,TGCGCCAGCATGATCAGGGAAGGGGGCCCGTACGAGCAGTACTTC
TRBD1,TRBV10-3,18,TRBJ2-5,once,CAISERATGQGGAETQYF,TGTGCCATCAGTGAGAGAGCCACCGGACAGGGGGGAGCGGAGACCCAGTACTTC
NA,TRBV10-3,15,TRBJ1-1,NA,CAISSLGALGSEAFF,TGTGCCATCAGCTCTCTGGGGGCGCTCGGTTCTGAAGCTTTCTTT
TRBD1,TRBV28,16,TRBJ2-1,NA,CASSSRQGASYNEQFF,TGTGCCAGCAGTAGCAGACAGGGGGCATCCTACAATGAGCAGTTCTTC
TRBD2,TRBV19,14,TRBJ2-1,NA,CASRGSAGGSEQFF,TGTGCCAGTCGCGGGAGCGCCGGGGGAAGTGAGCAGTTCTTC
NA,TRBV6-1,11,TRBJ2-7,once,CASSDLNEQYF,TGTGCCAGCAGTGACCTTAACGAGCAGTACTTC
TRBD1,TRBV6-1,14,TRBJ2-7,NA,CASSELTGANEQYF,TGTGCCAGCAGTGAGTTGACAGGGGCCAACGAGCAGTACTTC
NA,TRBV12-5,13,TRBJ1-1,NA,CASGFRENTEAFF,TGTGCTAGTGGTTTCAGGGAGAACACTGAAGCTTTCTTT
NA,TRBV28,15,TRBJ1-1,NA,CASSLVLTRVVEAFF,TGTGCCAGCAGTTTAGTGCTGACCAGGGTGGTTGAAGCTTTCTTT
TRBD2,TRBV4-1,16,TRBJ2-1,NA,CASSNLGLAGYNEQFF,TGCGCCAGCAGCAACCTGGGGCTAGCGGGCTACAATGAGCAGTTCTTC
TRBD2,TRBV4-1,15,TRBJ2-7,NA,CASSRPQREPYEQYF,TGCGCCAGCAGCCGGCCTCAGCGGGAGCCCTACGAGCAGTACTTC
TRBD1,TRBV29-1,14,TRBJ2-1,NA,CSAAGDRAYNEQFF,TGCAGCGCCGCCGGCGACAGGGCTTACAATGAGCAGTTCTTC
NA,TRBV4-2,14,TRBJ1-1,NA,CASSQDREVSEAFF,TGTGCCAGCAGCCAAGACAGGGAGGTTTCTGAAGCTTTCTTT
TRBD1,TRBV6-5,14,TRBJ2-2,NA,CASRGQGGSGELFF,TGTGCCAGCAGAGGACAGGGTGGAAGCGGGGAGCTGTTTTTT
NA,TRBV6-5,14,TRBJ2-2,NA,CASRPQGYTGELFF,TGTGCCAGCAGGCCGCAGGGATACACCGGGGAGCTGTTTTTT
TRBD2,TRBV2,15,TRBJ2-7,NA,CASQAASGGTYEQYF,TGTGCCAGTCAAGCCGCTAGCGGGGGAACCTACGAGCAGTACTTC
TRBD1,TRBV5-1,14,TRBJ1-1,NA,CASRQGTTTTEAFF,TGCGCCAGCAGACAGGGGACCACTACCACTGAAGCTTTCTTT
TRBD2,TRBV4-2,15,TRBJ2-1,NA,CASTIGTSGDNEQFF,TGTGCCAGCACTATTGGGACTAGCGGGGACAATGAGCAGTTCTTC
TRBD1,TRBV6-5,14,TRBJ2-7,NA,CASRYETGGVEQYF,TGTGCCAGCAGATACGAGACAGGGGGCGTGGAGCAGTACTTC